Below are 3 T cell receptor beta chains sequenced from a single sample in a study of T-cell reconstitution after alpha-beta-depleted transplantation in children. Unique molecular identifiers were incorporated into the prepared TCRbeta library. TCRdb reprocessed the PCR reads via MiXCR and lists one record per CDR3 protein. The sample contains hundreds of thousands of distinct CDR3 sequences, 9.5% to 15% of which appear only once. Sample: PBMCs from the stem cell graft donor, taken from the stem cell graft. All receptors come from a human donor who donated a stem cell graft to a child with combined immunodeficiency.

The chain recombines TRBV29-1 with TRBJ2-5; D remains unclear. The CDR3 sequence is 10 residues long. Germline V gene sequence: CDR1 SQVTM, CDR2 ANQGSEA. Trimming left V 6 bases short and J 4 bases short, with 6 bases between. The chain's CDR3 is CSVRRETQYF. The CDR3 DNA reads TGCAGCGTACGGAGAGAGACCCAGTACTTC.

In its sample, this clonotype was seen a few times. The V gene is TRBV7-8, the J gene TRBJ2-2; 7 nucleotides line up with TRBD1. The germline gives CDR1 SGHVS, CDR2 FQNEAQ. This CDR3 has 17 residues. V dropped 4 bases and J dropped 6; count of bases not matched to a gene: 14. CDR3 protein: CASSSSLSGDSPGELFF. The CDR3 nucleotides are TGTGCCAGCAGCTCATCCCTTAGTGGGGACAGTCCCGGGGAGCTGTTTTTT.

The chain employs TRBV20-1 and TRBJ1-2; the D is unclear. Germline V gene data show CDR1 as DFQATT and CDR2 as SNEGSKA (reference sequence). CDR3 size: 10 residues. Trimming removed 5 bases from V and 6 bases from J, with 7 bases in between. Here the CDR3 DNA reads TGCAGTGCTCTCACGGATGGCTACACCTTC. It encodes CSALTDGYTF.